A single sample is the source of the 18 T cell receptor beta chains below, sequenced in a study of cytomegalovirus exposure and HLA in healthy donors. Both 60 Vbeta primers and 13 Jbeta primers went into the PCR. Method: immunoSEQ multiplex PCR; TCRdb's copy keeps in-frame clones and lacks some. This sample's table has 150,000 to 200,000 clones. The sample comprised PBMCs. These receptors were collected from a woman aged 18-35 years in good health and CMV-seropositive.

The chain employs TRBV5-5 and TRBJ1-2, with 7 bases lining up with TRBD1. The germline V gene encodes CDR1 SGHKS and CDR2 YYEKEE (reference sequence). This CDR3 contains 14 residues. V lost 3 bases to trimming and J lost 0 bases; unmatched junction nucleotides: 2. DNA of the CDR3: TGTGCCAGCAGCTGGGACAGCTCTAACTATGGCTACACCTTC. Its protein product is CASSWDSSNYGYTF.

The chain links TRBV10-3 to TRBJ2-6, with D perhaps TRBD1 (6 bases). Germline V gene data show CDR1 as ENHRY and CDR2 as SYGVKD. The CDR3 loop spans 14 amino acids. V was cut by 6 bases and J by 2 bases, with 8 bases left in between. CDR3 in DNA: TGTGCCATCAGCCCAGGGGCTGGGGCCAACGTCCTGACTTTC. It encodes CAISPGAGANVLTF.

The chain employs TRBV30 and TRBJ2-3; D call uncertain. The CDR3 contains 14 residues. V dropped 2 bases and J dropped 0 bases, with 9 bases sitting between them. Germline values: CDR1 GTSNPN, CDR2 SVGIG (reference sequence). CDR3 protein: CAWSPPRSTDTQYF. The CDR3 coding sequence is TGTGCCTGGAGTCCCCCCCGGAGCACAGATACGCAGTATTTT. The variable domain in full, completed from reference TRBV30 and TRBJ2-3, reads SQTIHQWPATLVQPVGSPLSLECTVEGTSNPNLYWYRQAAGRGLQLLFYSVGIGQISSEVPQNLSASRPQDRQFILSSKKLLLSDSGFYLCAWSPPRSTDTQYFGPGTRLTVL.

The chain carries TRBV7-2 and TRBJ2-7, with 10 positions matching TRBD2. CDR3 length equals 17 residues. Trimming removed 5 bases from V and 0 bases from J; junction bases left unmatched: 10. CDR1 is SGHTA and CDR2 is FQGNSA in the germline V gene. CDR3 region: CASSARTSGYYSYEQYF. Here the CDR3 DNA reads TGTGCCAGCAGCGCAAGGACTAGCGGATACTACTCCTACGAGCAGTACTTC.

This chain uses TRBV19 with TRBJ1-4; D is perhaps TRBD1 (5 bases). The germline CDR1 and CDR2 sequences are LNHDA and SQIVND (reference sequence). There are 13 residues in the CDR3. V lost 5 bases to trimming and J lost 3 bases, with 7 bases between them. CDR3 loop: CASSATANEKLFF. CDR3 DNA sequence: TGTGCCAGTAGTGCGACAGCTAATGAAAAACTGTTTTTT.

The genes are TRBV10-3 and TRBJ2-2; 7 bases are shared with TRBD1. Germline values: CDR1 ENHRY, CDR2 SYGVKD. The CDR3 loop spans 14 amino acids. With V trimmed by 6 bases and J by 2 bases, 3 bases remained unmatched. The CDR3 sequence is CAIRTGPNTGELFF. CDR3 nucleotides: TGTGCCATCAGGACAGGGCCAAACACCGGGGAGCTGTTTTTT.

This chain connects TRBV7-2 to TRBJ1-5, with D hard to call. V was trimmed by 5 bases and J by 4 bases, leaving 9 bases between them. Germline assignment: CDR1 SGHTA and CDR2 FQGNSA. The CDR3 length is 13 residues. The CDR3 coding sequence is TGTGCCAGCAGCGAACAACCTAATCAGCCCCAGCATTTT. It yields the protein CASSEQPNQPQHF. The variable domain in full, completed from reference TRBV7-2 and TRBJ1-5, reads GAGVSQSPSNKVTEKGKDVELRCDPISGHTALYWYRQSLGQGLEFLIYFQGNSAPDKSGLPSDRFSAERTGGSVSTLTIQRTQQEDSAVYLCASSEQPNQPQHFGDGTRLSIL.

This rearrangement joins TRBV18 to TRBJ1-4; D unresolved. The CDR3 sequence is 16 residues long. Trimming stripped 1 base from V and 0 bases from J, with 9 bases between. CDR1 is KGHSH, CDR2 LQKENI, per germline. CDR3 sequence reads: CASSPRPVATNEKLFF. In nucleotides, the CDR3 is TGTGCCAGCTCACCACGGCCAGTTGCAACTAATGAAAAACTGTTTTTT.

V and J are TRBV10-3 and TRBJ2-7; maybe TRBD1 (5 bases). This CDR3 has 15 residues. Germline CDR1 reads ENHRY; CDR2 reads SYGVKD. V gave up 7 bases and J gave up 2 bases, with 18 bases separating them. The CDR3 DNA sequence: TGTGCCATCAATGACAGCGAGGAGAATCCCTACGAGCAGTACTTC. This codes for CAINDSEENPYEQYF.

This sequence joins TRBV7-8 and TRBJ1-2; D not certain. Germline loops: CDR1 SGHVS, CDR2 FQNEAQ. V was pared by 1 base and J by 4 bases, with 16 bases between. CDR3 size: 16 residues. CDR3 nucleotide sequence: TGTGCCAGCAGCTTAGGCAATTTGGGCGAGACCTATGGCTACACCTTC. It specifies CASSLGNLGETYGYTF.

The chain uses TRBV10-1 and TRBJ2-5; TRBD2 matches at 14 bases. There are 15 residues in the CDR3. Germline lookup yields CDR1 WNHNN and CDR2 SYGVQD (reference sequence). V was pared by 6 bases and J by 4 bases, with 4 bases of the junction left unmatched. In DNA form, the CDR3 reads TGCGCCAGCAGCCATGGGACTAGCGGGGGAGAGACCCAGTACTTC. Translating gives CASSHGTSGGETQYF.

The chain uses TRBV2 and TRBJ2-1; TRBD2 agrees at 9 bases. The CDR3 runs to 14 residues. V gave up 4 bases and J gave up 6 bases; unmatched junction bases: 4. CDR1 SNHLY and CDR2 FYNNEI come from the germline V gene. CDR3 amino acids: CASSGAGGPNEQFF. The CDR3 nucleotides are TGTGCCAGCAGTGGGGCGGGGGGGCCCAATGAGCAGTTCTTC. Together with reference TRBV2 and TRBJ2-1, the CDR3 gives the full variable domain: EPEVTQTPSHQVTQMGQEVILRCVPISNHLYFYWYRQILGQKVEFLVSFYNNEISEKSEIFDDQFSVERPDGSNFTLKIRSTKLEDSAMYFCASSGAGGPNEQFFGPGTRLTVL.

The chain recombines TRBV15 with TRBJ1-2; D not certain. CDR1 and CDR2 from the germline V gene are LNHNV and YYDKDF (reference sequence). The CDR3 extends over 14 amino acids. The germline V and J ends were trimmed by 6 bases and 4 bases, with 15 bases remaining between them. CDR3 nucleotide sequence: TGTGCCACCAGTAAGAGGATAGACTCCTATGGCTACACCTTC. Translating gives CATSKRIDSYGYTF.

V is TRBV11-2 and J is TRBJ2-7; TRBD2 matches 7 bases. Trimming took 6 bases from V and 0 from J; bases not matched to a gene: 8. The CDR3 has 15 amino acids. Germline CDR1 is SGHAT and CDR2 is FQNNGV. Here the CDR3 reads CASRQWGGSSYEQYF. CDR3 bases: TGTGCCAGCAGACAGTGGGGCGGGAGCTCCTACGAGCAGTACTTC.

This chain uses TRBV11-3 with TRBJ2-1; 11 bases align to TRBD2. Germline V CDR1 and CDR2: SGHNT, YENEEA. The CDR3 consists of 15 residues. V was pared by 5 bases and J by 7 bases, with 7 bases of the junction left unmatched. The CDR3 spells CASSRSGGAGNEQFF. DNA of the CDR3: TGTGCCAGCAGCCGTAGCGGGGGGGCCGGGAATGAGCAGTTCTTC.

The V call is TRBV2, the J call TRBJ2-3, with D maybe TRBD2 (6 bases). The CDR3 spans 13 residues. Trimming cost V 7 bases and J 2 bases, with 10 bases left between them. The germline gives CDR1 SNHLY, CDR2 FYNNEI. CDR3 sequence (DNA): TGTGCCAGCACTTGGACTACCACAGATACGCAGTATTTT. Translated: CASTWTTTDTQYF.

The chain employs TRBV7-2 and TRBJ2-1; 10 positions agree with TRBD2. The CDR3 is made up of 14 amino acids. Germline V gene lookup returns CDR1 SGHTA and CDR2 FQGNSA. V lost 6 bases to trimming and J lost 10 bases; unmatched junction nucleotides: 9. The CDR3 region is CASRRAGGFNEQFF. CDR3 sequence (DNA): TGTGCCAGCAGGCGAGCGGGAGGGTTCAACGAGCAGTTCTTC.

The genes are TRBV10-3 and TRBJ1-1, with 8 bases lining up with TRBD1. J was trimmed by 0 bases and V by 8 bases; bases with no gene match: 2. Germline V gene lookup returns CDR1 ENHRY and CDR2 SYGVKD. This CDR3 is 13 amino acids long. CDR3 sequence reads: CAIGGQVNTEAFF. The CDR3 region has the DNA TGTGCCATCGGGGGACAGGTGAACACTGAAGCTTTCTTT.